These 10 T cell receptor beta chains were all obtained from the same sample, sequenced in a study of TIL therapy for anti-PD-1-resistant metastatic lung cancer (dated by TCRdb to the early 2020s). TCR beta CDR3 regions were amplified from genomic DNA with the immunoSEQ v3 hsTCRB kit using bias-controlled multiplex PCR. Held by TCRdb, this immuneACCESS table contains in-frame sequences only and omits some clones. Under half of the omission traces to an unresolved V gene where checked; the cause of the rest is unknown. Present in this sample are tens of thousands of clones, around three quarters of which were seen just once. The leading ten clones occupy more than 12% of the sample. In the paper's terms, the time point label means: pre-treatment sample, taken before nivolumab and TIL therapy. The sample consisted of blood, taken at baseline. The receptor set was obtained from a man between 65 and 85 years old with non-small cell lung cancer.

This sequence joins TRBV28 and TRBJ2-4; 8 nucleotides agree with TRBD1. The ends lost 6 bases at V and 3 bases at J; junction bases unmatched: 4. Looked up from germline, CDR1 is MDHEN and CDR2 is SYDVKM. This CDR3 is built from 14 residues. Here the CDR3 DNA reads TGTGCCAGCAGCCGGACAGGGTTCAAAAACATTCAGTACTTC. It encodes CASSRTGFKNIQYF.

The rearrangement uses TRBV6-1 and TRBJ1-2, with D perhaps TRBD1 (5 bases). Trimming took 6 bases from V and 1 from J, leaving 12 bases between them. The CDR3 sequence is 14 residues long. The germline CDR1 and CDR2 sequences are MNHNS and SASEGT. The CDR3 nucleotides are TGTGCCAGCAGGGAGGGACTGAGTAACTATGGCTACACCTTC. Protein product: CASREGLSNYGYTF.

The chain carries TRBV6-5 and TRBJ2-7; 10 bases line up with TRBD2. This CDR3 has 14 amino acids. With V trimmed by 6 bases and J by 5 bases, 7 bases remained unmatched. Germline assignment: CDR1 MNHEY and CDR2 SVGAGI. The CDR3 sequence is CASSSGTSVHEQYF. Here the CDR3 DNA reads TGTGCCAGCAGCTCCGGGACTAGCGTCCACGAGCAGTACTTC.

The rearrangement links TRBV20-1 to TRBJ2-7; unclear D gene. V was cut by 8 bases and J by 1 base, with 9 bases left in between. CDR3 length: 11 amino acids. The germline V gene encodes CDR1 DFQATT and CDR2 SNEGSKA (reference sequence). DNA of the CDR3: TGCAGTTCAGATGATTCCTACGAGCAGTACTTC. Translating gives CSSDDSYEQYF.

There are a few counts of this clone. The rearrangement joins TRBV27 to TRBJ1-2, with D maybe TRBD1 (5 bases). There are 14 residues in the CDR3. Germline CDR1 MNHEY, CDR2 SMNVEV (reference sequence). Between the trimmed V and J ends, which lost 3 bases and 7 bases, there was a span of 15 bases. CDR3 residues: CASSFSREMSGYTF. The DNA of the CDR3 is TGTGCCAGCAGTTTTAGCAGGGAAATGAGTGGCTACACCTTC.

The CDR3 coding sequence is TGCGCCAGCAGCTTCCCCTCACATCGACTAGCGACTAGCACAGATACGCAGTATTTT. Its protein is CASSFPSHRLATSTDTQYF. The rearrangement joins TRBV5-1 to TRBJ2-3; TRBD2 agrees at 8 bases. The V gene end was trimmed by 2 bases and the J gene end by 0 bases; junction bases not matched to a gene: 14. This CDR3 region has 19 residues. Germline CDR1 SGHRS, CDR2 YFSETQ.

The chain is built from TRBV18 and TRBJ2-7; 7 positions agree with TRBD1. The J segment lost 2 bases and the V segment lost 5 bases, leaving 9 bases of the junction unmatched. The V gene's germline CDR1 is KGHSH and CDR2 LQKENI. This CDR3 is built from 15 residues. The CDR3 sequence is CASSTPPTGAYEQYF. CDR3 DNA sequence: TGTGCCAGCTCAACGCCCCCAACAGGGGCCTACGAGCAGTACTTC.

The CDR3 region is CASSTGTRSVNEQFF. As DNA, the CDR3 is TGCGCCAGCAGCACCGGGACTAGATCGGTCAATGAGCAGTTCTTC. The chain recombines TRBV5-1 with TRBJ2-1, with 8 bases lining up with TRBD2. After removal of 4 bases from V and 6 bases from J, the junction contained 9 bases not matched to a gene. Germline CDR1 is SGHRS and CDR2 is YFSETQ. The CDR3 loop spans 15 amino acids.

The rearrangement joins TRBV19 to TRBJ2-1; 8 bases map to TRBD2. The CDR3 consists of 14 residues. J gave up 7 bases and V 2 bases, and 4 bases lay outside the gene matches. The germline gives CDR1 LNHDA, CDR2 SQIVND (reference sequence). The CDR3 loop reads CASSISGSWNEQFF. The CDR3 nucleotides are TGTGCCAGTAGTATAAGCGGGAGTTGGAATGAGCAGTTCTTC.

The V gene is TRBV5-1, the J gene TRBJ2-3; D not resolved. The CDR3 is made up of 15 amino acids. Germline V gene data show CDR1 as SGHRS and CDR2 as YFSETQ. The V and J ends lost 0 bases and 2 bases respectively, with 10 bases between them. The CDR3 protein is CASSLEAAPTDTQYF. CDR3 nucleotides: TGCGCCAGCAGCTTGGAAGCCGCCCCCACAGATACGCAGTATTTT.